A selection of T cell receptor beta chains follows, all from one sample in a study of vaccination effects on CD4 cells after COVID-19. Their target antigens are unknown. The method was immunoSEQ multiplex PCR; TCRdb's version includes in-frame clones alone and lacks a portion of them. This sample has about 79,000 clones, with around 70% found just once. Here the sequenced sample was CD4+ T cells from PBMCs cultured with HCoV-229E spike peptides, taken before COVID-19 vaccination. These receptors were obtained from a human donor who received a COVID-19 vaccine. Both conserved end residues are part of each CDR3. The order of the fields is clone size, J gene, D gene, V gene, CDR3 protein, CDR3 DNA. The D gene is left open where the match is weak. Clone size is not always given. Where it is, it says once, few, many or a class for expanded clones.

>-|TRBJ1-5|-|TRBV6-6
CASSSLTDPSNQPQHF
TGTGCCAGCAGTTCCCTGACAGACCCTAGCAATCAGCCCCAGCATTTT
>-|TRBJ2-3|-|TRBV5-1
CASALTGVSTDTQYF
TGCGCCAGCGCCCTGACTGGGGTTAGCACAGATACGCAGTATTTT
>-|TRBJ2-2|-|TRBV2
CASKMTGTNTGELFF
TGTGCCAGCAAGATGACAGGCACGAACACCGGGGAGCTGTTTTTT
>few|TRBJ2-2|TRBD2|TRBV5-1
CASSPTPLAGANTGELFF
TGCGCCAGCAGCCCTACCCCCCTAGCGGGAGCGAACACCGGGGAGCTGTTTTTT
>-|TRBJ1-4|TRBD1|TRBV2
CASRAGTGGEKLFF
TGTGCCAGCAGAGCCGGGACAGGGGGTGAAAAACTGTTTTTT
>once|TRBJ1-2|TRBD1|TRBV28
CASSPGQGVPYYGYTF
TGTGCCAGCAGCCCTGGACAGGGTGTTCCCTACTATGGCTACACCTTC
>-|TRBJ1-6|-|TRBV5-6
CASSSQPHSSNSPLHF
TGTGCCAGCAGCTCGCAACCCCACTCCTCGAATTCACCCCTCCACTTT
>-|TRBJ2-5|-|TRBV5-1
CASSLAHTGRAETQYF
TGCGCCAGCAGCTTGGCTCACACAGGGAGAGCGGAGACCCAGTACTTC
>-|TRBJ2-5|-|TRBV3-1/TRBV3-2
CASSHHRYQETQYF
TGTGCCAGCAGCCACCACAGATACCAAGAGACCCAGTACTTC
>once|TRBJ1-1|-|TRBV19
CASSQRGNTEAFF
TGTGCCAGTAGCCAGAGGGGGAACACTGAAGCTTTCTTT
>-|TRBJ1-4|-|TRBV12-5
CASGFATNEKLFF
TGTGCTAGTGGATTTGCAACTAATGAAAAACTGTTTTTT
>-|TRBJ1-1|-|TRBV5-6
CASRRGSTEAFF
TGTGCCAGTCGAAGAGGGAGCACTGAAGCTTTCTTT
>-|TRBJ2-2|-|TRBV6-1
CASSEAPGNTGELFF
TGTGCCAGCAGTGAGGCCCCTGGAAACACCGGGGAGCTGTTTTTT
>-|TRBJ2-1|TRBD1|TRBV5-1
CASSVGTGTNEQFF
TGCGCCAGCAGTGTTGGGACAGGGACCAATGAGCAGTTCTTC
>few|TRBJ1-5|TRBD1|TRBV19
CASSPRTGISNQPQHF
TGTGCCAGTAGTCCCCGGACAGGGATTAGCAATCAGCCCCAGCATTTT
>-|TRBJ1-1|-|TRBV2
CASSSQGDHTEAFF
TGTGCCAGCAGCTCCCAGGGAGACCACACTGAAGCTTTCTTT
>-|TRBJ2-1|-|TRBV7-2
CASSFWAHPESPNNEQFF
TGTGCCAGCAGCTTCTGGGCCCACCCCGAGTCGCCAAACAATGAGCAGTTCTTC
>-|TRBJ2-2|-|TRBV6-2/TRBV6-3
CASSPSGGRVSTGELFF
TGTGCCAGCAGCCCATCCGGGGGCAGGGTCAGTACCGGGGAGCTGTTTTTT
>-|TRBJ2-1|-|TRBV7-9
CASSLAGGHYNEQFF
TGTGCCAGCAGCTTAGCGGGGGGTCACTACAATGAGCAGTTCTTC
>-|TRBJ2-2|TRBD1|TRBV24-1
CATSDWQGAHTGELFF
TGTGCCACCAGTGATTGGCAGGGGGCGCACACCGGGGAGCTGTTTTTT
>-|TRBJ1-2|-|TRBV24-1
CATGDITYGYTF
TGTGCCACCGGGGACATAACCTATGGCTACACCTTC
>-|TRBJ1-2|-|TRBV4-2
CASSQDVGDGYTF
TGTGCCAGCAGCCAAGATGTGGGAGACGGCTACACCTTC
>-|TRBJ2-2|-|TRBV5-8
CASSLFPLAYRNTGELFF
TGTGCCAGCAGCTTGTTCCCATTAGCGTACCGGAACACCGGGGAGCTGTTTTTT
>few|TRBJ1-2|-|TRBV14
CASSLQVGGEGYTF
TGTGCCAGCAGCCTGCAAGTCGGGGGCGAAGGCTACACCTTC
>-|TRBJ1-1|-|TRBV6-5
CASSYGVGGRDTEAFF
TGTGCCAGCAGTTACGGTGTCGGGGGGCGGGACACTGAAGCTTTCTTT
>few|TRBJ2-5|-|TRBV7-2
CASSLAQGETQYF
TGTGCCAGCAGCTTAGCCCAAGGCGAGACCCAGTACTTC